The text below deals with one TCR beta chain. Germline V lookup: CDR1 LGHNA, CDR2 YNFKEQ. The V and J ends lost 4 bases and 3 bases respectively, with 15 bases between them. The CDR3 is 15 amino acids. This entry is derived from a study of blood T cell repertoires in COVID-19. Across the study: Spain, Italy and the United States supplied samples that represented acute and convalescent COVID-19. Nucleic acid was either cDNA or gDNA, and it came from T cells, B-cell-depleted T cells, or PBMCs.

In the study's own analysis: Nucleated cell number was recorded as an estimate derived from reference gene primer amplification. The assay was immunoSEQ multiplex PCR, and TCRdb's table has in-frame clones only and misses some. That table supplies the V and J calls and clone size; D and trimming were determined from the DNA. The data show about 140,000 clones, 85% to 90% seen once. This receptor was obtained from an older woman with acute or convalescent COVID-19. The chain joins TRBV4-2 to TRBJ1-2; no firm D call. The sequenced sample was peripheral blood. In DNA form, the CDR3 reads TGTGCCAGCAGCCCGCCCAAGGCCGGGGACTATGGCTACACCTTC. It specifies CASSPPKAGDYGYTF.